This T cell receptor beta chain was recovered during a study of identical twins. Each CDR3 protein gets one entry after TCRdb re-called the 5' RACE reads with MiXCR. This sample has some 230,000 distinct CDR3 sequences, with 6% to 7% found just once. The CDR3 runs to 15 residues. Germline V gene sequence: CDR1 LGHNA, CDR2 YSLEER. V was cut by 6 bases and J by 4 bases, with 17 bases left in between. The sample was also linked to a second study, of T cells expressing NK-cell markers.

The chain links TRBV4-3 to TRBJ2-3, with D perhaps matching TRBD2 (5 bases). The TCR originated in a woman aged 18 to 35 in good health. The sample was CD8+ T cells sorted from blood. The CDR3 is CASRPEVLVSDTQYF. The CDR3 nucleotides are TGCGCCAGCAGACCCGAAGTACTAGTATCAGATACGCAGTATTTT.